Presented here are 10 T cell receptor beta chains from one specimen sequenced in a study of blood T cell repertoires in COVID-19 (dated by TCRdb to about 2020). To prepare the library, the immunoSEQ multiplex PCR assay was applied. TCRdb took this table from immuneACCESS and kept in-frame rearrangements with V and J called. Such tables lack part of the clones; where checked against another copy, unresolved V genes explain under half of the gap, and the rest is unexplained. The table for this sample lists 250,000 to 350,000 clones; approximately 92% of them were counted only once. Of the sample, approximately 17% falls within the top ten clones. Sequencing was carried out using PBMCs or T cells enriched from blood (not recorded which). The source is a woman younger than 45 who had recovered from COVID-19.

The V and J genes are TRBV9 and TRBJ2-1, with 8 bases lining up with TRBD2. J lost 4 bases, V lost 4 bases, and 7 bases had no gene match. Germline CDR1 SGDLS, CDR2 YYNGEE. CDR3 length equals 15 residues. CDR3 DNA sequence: TGTGCCAGCAGCCCCGGGACTAGGGGTTACAATGAGCAGTTCTTC. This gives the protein CASSPGTRGYNEQFF. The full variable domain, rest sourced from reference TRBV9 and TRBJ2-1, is DSGVTQTPKHLITATGQRVTLRCSPRSGDLSVYWYQQSLDQGLQFLIQYYNGEERAKGNILERFSAQQFPDLHSELNLSSLELGDSALYFCASSPGTRGYNEQFFGPGTRLTVL.

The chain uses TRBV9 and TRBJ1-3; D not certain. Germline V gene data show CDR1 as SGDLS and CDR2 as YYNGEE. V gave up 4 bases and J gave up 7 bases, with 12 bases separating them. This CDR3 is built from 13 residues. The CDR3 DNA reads TGTGCCAGCAGCACGTCCAGCGGGAACACCATATATTTT. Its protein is CASSTSSGNTIYF.

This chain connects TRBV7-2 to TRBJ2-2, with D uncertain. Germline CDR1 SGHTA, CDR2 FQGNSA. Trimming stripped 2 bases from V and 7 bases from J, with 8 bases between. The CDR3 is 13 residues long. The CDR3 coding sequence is TGTGCCAGCAGCTTATTGGAGATCGGGGAGCTGTTTTTT. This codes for CASSLLEIGELFF.

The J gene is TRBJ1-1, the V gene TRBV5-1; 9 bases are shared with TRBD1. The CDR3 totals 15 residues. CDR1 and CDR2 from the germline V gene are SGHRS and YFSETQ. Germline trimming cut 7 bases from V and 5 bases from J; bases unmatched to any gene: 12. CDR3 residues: CASRHQGQGNTEAFF. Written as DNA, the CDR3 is TGCGCCAGCCGTCATCAAGGACAGGGGAATACTGAAGCTTTCTTT.

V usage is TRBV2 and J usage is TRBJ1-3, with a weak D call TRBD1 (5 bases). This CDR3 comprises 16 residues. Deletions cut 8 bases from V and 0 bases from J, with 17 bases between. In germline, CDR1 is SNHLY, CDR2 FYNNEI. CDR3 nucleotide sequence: TGTGCCAGCCGGGCATTGGGCAGGGACTCTGGAAACACCATATATTTT. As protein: CASRALGRDSGNTIYF. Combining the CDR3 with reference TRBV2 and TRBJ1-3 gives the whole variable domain EPEVTQTPSHQVTQMGQEVILRCVPISNHLYFYWYRQILGQKVEFLVSFYNNEISEKSEIFDDQFSVERPDGSNFTLKIRSTKLEDSAMYFCASRALGRDSGNTIYFGEGSWLTVV.

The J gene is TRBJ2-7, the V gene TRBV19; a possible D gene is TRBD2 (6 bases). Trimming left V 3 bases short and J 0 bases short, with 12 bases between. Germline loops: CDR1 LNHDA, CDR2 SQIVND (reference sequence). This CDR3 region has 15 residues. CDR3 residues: CASSIRAGSSYEQYF. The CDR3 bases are TGTGCCAGTAGTATCAGGGCGGGAAGCTCCTACGAGCAGTACTTC.

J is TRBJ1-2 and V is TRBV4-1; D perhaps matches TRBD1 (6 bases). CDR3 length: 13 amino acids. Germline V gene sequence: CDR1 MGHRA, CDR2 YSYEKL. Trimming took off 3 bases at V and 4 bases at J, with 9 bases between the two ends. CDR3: CASSHGGLYGYTF. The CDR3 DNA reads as TGCGCCAGCAGCCATGGGGGCCTCTATGGCTACACCTTC.

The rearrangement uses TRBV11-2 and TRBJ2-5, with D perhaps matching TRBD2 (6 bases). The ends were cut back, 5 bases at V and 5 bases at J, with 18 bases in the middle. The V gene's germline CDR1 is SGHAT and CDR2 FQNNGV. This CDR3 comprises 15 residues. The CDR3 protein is CASSPRRAGVETQYF. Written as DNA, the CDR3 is TGTGCCAGCAGCCCGCGGCGAGCGGGTGTGGAGACCCAGTACTTC.

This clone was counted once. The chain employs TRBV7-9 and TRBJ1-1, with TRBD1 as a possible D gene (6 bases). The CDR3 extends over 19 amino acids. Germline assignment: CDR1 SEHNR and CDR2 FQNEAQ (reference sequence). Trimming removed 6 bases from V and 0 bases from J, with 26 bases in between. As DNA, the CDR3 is TGTGCCAGCAGTTCCCCACCCCCAGTCGGGACAAACATGAACACTGAAGCTTTCTTT. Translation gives CASSSPPPVGTNMNTEAFF.

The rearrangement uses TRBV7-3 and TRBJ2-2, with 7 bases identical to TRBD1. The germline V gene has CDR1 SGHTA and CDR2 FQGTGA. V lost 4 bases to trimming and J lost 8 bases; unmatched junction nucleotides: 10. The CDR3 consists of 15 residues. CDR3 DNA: TGTGCCAGCAGCTACTCGGGGACAGACTCGGGGGAGCTGTTTTTT. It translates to CASSYSGTDSGELFF. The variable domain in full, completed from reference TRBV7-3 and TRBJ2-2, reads GAGVSQTPSNKVTEKGKYVELRCDPISGHTALYWYRQSLGQGPEFLIYFQGTGAADDSGLPNDRFFAVRPEGSVSTLKIQRTERGDSAVYLCASSYSGTDSGELFFGEGSRLTVL.